Sequencing of this TCR beta chain was carried out in a study of cytomegalovirus exposure and HLA in healthy donors. Study-wide points: As was reported, the classifier diagnosed cytomegalovirus status with high specificity and sensitivity.

PCR primers comprised 60 Vbeta and 13 Jbeta primers. Sequencing was performed with immunoSEQ multiplex PCR; in TCRdb, only in-frame clones are kept and a portion is missing. In the table there are about 170,000 clones, about four fifths of which are singletons. V lost 3 bases to trimming and J lost 5 bases, with 6 bases between them. Germline assignment: CDR1 LNHDA and CDR2 SQIVND (reference sequence). This CDR3 has 12 residues. Worth noting for this clone: Its antigen is not known. Other DNA sequences in the sample encode the same CDR3.

The sequenced sample consisted of PBMCs. The source is a boy aged 2-9 years in good health and CMV-seronegative. The chain carries TRBV19 and TRBJ2-3; D not certain. CDR3 coding DNA: TGTGCCAGTAGTATCACCGGAGATACGCAGTATTTT. Translated: CASSITGDTQYF.